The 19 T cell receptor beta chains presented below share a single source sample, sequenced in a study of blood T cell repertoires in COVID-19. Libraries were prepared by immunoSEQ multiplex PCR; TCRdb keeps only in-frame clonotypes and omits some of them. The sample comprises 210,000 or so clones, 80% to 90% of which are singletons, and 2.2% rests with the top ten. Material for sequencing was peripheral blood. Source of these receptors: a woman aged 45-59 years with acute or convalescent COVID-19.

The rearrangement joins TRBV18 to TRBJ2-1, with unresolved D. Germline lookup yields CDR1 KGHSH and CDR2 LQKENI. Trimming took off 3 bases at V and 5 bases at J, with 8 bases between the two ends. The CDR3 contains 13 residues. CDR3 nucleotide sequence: TGTGCCAGCTCACCGCCACAAAACAATGAGCAGTTCTTC. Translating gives CASSPPQNNEQFF.

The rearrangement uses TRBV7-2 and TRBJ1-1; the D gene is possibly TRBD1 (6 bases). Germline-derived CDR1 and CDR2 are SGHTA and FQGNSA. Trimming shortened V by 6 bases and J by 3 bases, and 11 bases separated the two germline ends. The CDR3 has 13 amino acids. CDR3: CASSRDTYTEAFF. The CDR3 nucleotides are TGTGCCAGCAGTCGGGACACTTACACTGAAGCTTTCTTT.

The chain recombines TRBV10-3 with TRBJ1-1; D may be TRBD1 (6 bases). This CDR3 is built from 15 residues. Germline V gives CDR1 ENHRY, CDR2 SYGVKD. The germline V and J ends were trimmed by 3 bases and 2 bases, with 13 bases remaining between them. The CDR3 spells CAISDRGGENTEAFF. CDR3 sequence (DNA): TGTGCCATCAGTGATAGGGGGGGGGAAAACACTGAAGCTTTCTTT.

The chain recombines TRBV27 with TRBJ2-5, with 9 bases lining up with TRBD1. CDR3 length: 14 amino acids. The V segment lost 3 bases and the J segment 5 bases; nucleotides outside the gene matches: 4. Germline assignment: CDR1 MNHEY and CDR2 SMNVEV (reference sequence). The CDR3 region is CASSFGTGWETQYF. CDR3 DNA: TGTGCCAGCAGTTTTGGGACAGGGTGGGAGACCCAGTACTTC.

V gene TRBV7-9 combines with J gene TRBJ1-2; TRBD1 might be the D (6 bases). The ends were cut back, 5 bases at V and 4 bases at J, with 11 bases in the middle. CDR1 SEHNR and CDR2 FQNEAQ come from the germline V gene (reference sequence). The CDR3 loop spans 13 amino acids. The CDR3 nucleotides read TGTGCCAGCAGCCAACAGGGTCCCTATGGCTACACCTTC. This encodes CASSQQGPYGYTF.

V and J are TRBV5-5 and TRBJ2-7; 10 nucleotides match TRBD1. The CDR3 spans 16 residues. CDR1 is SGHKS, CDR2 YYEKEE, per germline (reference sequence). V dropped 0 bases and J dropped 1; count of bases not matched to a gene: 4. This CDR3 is CASSLGDRGLSYEQYF. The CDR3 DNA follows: TGTGCCAGCAGCTTGGGTGACAGGGGGCTTTCCTACGAGCAGTACTTC.

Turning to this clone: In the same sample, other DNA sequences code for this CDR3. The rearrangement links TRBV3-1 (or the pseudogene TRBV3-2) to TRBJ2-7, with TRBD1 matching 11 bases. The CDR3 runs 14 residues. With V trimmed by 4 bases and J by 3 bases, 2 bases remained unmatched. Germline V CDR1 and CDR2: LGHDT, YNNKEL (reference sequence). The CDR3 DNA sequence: TGTGCCAGCAGCCCAGGGACAGGGGGCTACGAGCAGTACTTC. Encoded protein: CASSPGTGGYEQYF.

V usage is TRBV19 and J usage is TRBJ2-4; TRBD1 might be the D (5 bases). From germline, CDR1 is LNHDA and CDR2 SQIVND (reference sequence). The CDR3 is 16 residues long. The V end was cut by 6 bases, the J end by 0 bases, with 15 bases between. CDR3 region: CASSLGQVIAKNIQYF. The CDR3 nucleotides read TGTGCCAGTAGCCTCGGACAAGTAATAGCCAAAAACATTCAGTACTTC.

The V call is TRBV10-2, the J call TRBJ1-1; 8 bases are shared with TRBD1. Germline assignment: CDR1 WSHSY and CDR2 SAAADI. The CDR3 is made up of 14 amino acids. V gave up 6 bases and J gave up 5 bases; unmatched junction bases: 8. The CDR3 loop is CASRTQGGTTEAFF. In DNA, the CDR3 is TGCGCCAGCAGAACACAGGGGGGAACTACTGAAGCTTTCTTT.

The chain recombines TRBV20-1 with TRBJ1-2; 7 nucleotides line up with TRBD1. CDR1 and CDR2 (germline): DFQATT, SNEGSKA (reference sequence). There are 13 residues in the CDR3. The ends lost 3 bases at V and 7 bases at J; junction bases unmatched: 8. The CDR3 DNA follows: TGCAGTGCTAGTAAGGGGGCTTGGTCTGGCTACACCTTC. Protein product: CSASKGAWSGYTF.

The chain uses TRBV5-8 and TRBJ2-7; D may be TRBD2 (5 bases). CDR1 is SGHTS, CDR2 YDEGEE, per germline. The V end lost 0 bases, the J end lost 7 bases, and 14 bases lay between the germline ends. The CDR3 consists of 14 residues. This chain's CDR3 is CASSLVPQTGEQYF. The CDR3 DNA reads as TGTGCCAGCAGCTTGGTCCCCCAGACGGGGGAGCAGTACTTC. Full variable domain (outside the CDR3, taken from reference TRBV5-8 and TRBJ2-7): EAGVTQSPTHLIKTRGQQATLRCSPISGHTSVYWYQQALGLGLQFLLWYDEGEERNRGNFPPRFSGRQFPNYSSELNVNALELEDSALYLCASSLVPQTGEQYFGPGTRLTVT.

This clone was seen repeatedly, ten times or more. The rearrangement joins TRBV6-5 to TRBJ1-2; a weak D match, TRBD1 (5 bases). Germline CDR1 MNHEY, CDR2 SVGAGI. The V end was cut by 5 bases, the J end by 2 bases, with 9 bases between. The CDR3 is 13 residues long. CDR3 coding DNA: TGTGCCAGCAGTAAACAGGTCAACTATGGCTACACCTTC. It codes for CASSKQVNYGYTF.

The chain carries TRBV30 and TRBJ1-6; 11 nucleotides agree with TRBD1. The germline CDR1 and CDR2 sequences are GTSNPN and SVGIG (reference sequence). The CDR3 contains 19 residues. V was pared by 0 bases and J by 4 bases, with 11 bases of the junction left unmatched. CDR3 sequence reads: CAWSVPRTGGAWYNSPLHF. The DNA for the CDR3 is TGTGCCTGGAGTGTACCCCGGACAGGGGGCGCATGGTATAATTCACCCCTCCACTTT.

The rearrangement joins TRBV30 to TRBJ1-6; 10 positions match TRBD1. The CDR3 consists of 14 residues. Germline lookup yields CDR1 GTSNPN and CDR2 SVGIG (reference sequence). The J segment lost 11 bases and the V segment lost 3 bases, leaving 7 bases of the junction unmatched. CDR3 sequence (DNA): TGTGCCTGGAGACCCCGGGACAGGGGCCCACCCCTCCACTTT. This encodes CAWRPRDRGPPLHF. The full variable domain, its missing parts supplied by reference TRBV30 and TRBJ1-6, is SQTIHQWPATLVQPVGSPLSLECTVEGTSNPNLYWYRQAAGRGLQLLFYSVGIGQISSEVPQNLSASRPQDRQFILSSKKLLLSDSGFYLCAWRPRDRGPPLHFGNGTRLTVT.

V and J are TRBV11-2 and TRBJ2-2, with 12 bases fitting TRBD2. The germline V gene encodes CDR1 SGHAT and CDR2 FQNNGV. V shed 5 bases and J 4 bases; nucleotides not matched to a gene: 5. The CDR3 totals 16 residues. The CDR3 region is CASSHPTSGSTGELFF. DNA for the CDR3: TGTGCCAGCAGCCACCCGACTAGCGGGAGCACCGGGGAGCTGTTTTTT.

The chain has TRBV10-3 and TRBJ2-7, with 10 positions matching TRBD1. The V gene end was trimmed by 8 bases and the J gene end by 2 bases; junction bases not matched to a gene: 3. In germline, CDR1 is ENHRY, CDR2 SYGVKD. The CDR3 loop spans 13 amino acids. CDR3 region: CAIGTGATYEQYF. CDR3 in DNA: TGTGCCATCGGGACAGGGGCGACCTACGAGCAGTACTTC.

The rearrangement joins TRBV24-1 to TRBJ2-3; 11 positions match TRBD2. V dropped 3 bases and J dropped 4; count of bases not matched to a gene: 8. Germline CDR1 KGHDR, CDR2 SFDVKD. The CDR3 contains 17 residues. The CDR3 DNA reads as TGTGCCACCAGTGATCCGGCTAGCGGGAGGAAGGCAGATACGCAGTATTTT. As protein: CATSDPASGRKADTQYF.

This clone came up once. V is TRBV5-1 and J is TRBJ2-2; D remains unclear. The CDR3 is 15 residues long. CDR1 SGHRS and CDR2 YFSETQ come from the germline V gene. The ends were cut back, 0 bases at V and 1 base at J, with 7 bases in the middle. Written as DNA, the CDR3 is TGCGCCAGCAGCTTGGCCTCAGGGAACACCGGGGAGCTGTTTTTT. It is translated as CASSLASGNTGELFF.

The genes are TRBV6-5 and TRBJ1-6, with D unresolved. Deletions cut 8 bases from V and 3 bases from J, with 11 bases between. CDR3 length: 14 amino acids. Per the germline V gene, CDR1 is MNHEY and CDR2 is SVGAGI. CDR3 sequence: CASGMRDYNSPLHF. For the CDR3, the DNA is TGTGCCAGCGGCATGAGGGACTATAATTCACCCCTCCACTTT.